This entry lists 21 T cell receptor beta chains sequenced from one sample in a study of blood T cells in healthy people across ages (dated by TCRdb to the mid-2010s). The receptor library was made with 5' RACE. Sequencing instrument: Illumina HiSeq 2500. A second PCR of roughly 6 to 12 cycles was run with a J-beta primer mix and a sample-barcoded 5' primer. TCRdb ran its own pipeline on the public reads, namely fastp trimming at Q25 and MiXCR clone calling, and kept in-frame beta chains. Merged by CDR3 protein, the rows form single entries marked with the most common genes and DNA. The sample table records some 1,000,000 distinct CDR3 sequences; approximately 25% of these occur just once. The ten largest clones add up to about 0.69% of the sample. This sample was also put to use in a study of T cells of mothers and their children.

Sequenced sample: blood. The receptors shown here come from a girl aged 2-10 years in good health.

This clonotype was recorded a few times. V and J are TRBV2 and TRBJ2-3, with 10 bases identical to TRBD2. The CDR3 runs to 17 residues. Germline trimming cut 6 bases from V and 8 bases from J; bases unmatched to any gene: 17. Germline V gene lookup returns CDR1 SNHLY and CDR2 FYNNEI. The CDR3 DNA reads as TGTGCCAGCAGCCGGCCGGTACTAGCGGGAAACGTCGGTACGCAGTATTTT. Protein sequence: CASSRPVLAGNVGTQYF. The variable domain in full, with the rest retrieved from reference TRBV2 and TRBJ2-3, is EPEVTQTPSHQVTQMGQEVILRCVPISNHLYFYWYRQILGQKVEFLVSFYNNEISEKSEIFDDQFSVERPDGSNFTLKIRSTKLEDSAMYFCASSRPVLAGNVGTQYFGPGTRLTVL.

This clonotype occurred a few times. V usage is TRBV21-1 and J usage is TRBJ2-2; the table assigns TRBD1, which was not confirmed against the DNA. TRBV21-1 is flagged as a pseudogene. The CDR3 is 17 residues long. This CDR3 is CASSKVGDRFHTGELFF. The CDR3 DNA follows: TGTGCCAGCAGCAAAGTGGGGGACAGGTTCCACACCGGGGAGCTGTTTTTT.

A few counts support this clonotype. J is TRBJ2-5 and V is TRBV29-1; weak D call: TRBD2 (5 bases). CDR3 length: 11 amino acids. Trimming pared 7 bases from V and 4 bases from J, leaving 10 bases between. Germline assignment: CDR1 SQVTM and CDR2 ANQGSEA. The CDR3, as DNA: TGCAGCGCTCCCCGGGGAGAGACCCAGTACTTC. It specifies CSAPRGETQYF.

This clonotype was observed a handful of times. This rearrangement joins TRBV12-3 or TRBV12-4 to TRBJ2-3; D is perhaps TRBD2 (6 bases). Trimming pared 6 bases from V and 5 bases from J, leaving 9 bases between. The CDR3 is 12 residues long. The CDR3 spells CASRVGGDTQYF. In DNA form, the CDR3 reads TGTGCCAGCAGAGTGGGGGGAGATACGCAGTATTTT.

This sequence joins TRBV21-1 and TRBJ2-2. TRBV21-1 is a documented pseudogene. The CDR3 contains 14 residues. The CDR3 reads CASSNEGLSGELFF. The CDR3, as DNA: TGTGCCAGCAGCAATGAAGGATTATCCGGGGAGCTGTTTTTT.

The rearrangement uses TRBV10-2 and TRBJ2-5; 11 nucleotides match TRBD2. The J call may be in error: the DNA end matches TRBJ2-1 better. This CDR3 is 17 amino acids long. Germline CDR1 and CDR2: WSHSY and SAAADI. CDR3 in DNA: TGCGCCAGCAGTGAGGCCCTCCGTAGCGGGAGGGCCGGTGAGCAGTTCTTC. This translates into CASSEALRSGRAGEQFF.

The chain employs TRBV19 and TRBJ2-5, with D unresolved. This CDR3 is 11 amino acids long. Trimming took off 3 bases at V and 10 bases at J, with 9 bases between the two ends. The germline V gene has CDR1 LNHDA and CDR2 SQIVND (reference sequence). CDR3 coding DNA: TGTGCCAGTAGTATTGGAGAGGTCCAGTACTTC. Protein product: CASSIGEVQYF.

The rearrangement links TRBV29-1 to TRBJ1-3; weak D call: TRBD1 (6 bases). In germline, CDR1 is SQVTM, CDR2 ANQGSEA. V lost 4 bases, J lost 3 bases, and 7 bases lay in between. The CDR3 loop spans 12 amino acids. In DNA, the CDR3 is TGCAGCGTTGCACAGGGTGGAAACACCATATATTTT. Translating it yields CSVAQGGNTIYF.

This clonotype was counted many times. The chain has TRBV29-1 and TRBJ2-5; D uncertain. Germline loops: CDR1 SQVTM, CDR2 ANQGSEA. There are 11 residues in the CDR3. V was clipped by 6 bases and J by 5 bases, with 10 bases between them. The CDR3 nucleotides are TGCAGCGTCCGCCTAGGGGAGACCCAGTACTTC. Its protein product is CSVRLGETQYF.

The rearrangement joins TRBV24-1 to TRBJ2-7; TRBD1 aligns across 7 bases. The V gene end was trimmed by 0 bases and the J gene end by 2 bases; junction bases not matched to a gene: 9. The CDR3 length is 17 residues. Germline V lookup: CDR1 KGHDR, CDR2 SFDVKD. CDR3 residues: CATSDLHPPGQPYEQYF. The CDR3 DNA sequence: TGTGCCACCAGTGATTTGCATCCTCCGGGACAGCCCTACGAGCAGTACTTC.

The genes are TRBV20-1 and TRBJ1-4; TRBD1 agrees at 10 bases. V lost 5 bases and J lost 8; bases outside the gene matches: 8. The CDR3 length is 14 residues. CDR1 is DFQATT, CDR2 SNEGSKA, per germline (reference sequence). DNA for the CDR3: TGCAGTGCTTACTCCGGGACAGGGGACGAAAAACTGTTTTTT. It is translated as CSAYSGTGDEKLFF.

This CDR3 reads CASSFSGVEGYTF. CDR3 DNA sequence: TGTGCCAGCAGTTTTTCGGGGGTGGAGGGCTACACCTTC. J is TRBJ1-2 and V is TRBV12-3 or TRBV12-4; maybe TRBD1 (5 bases). The CDR3 extends over 13 amino acids. V was shortened by 3 bases and J by 8 bases, with 13 bases between the two germline ends.

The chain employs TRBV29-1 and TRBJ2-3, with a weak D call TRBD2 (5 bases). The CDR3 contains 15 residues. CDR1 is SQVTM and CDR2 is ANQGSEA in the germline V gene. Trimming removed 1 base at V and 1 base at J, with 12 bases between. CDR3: CSVEGGLAGTDTQYF. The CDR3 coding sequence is TGCAGCGTTGAAGGGGGTCTAGCTGGCACAGATACGCAGTATTTT.

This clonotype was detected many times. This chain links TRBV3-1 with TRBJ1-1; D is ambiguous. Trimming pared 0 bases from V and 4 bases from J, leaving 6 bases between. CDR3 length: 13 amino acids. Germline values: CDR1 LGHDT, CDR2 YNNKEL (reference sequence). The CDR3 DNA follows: TGTGCCAGCAGCCAAGATATGTCCACTGAAGCTTTCTTT. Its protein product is CASSQDMSTEAFF.

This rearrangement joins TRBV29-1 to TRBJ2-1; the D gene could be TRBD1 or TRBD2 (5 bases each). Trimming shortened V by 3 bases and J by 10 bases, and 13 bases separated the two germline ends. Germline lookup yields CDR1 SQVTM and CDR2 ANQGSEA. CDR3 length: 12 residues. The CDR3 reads CSVEEDMDEQFF. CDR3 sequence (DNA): TGCAGCGTTGAGGAGGACATGGACGAGCAGTTCTTC.

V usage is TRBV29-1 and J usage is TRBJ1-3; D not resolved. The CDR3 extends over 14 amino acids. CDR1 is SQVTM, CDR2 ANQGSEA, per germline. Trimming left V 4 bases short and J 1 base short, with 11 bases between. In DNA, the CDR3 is TGCAGCGTTGTGACGCCTGATTCTGGAAACACCATATATTTT. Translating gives CSVVTPDSGNTIYF. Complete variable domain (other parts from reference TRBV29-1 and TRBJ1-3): SAVISQKPSRDICQRGTSLTIQCQVDSQVTMMFWYRQQPGQSLTLIATANQGSEATYESGFVIDKFPISRPNLTFSTLTVSNMSPEDSSIYLCSVVTPDSGNTIYFGEGSWLTVV.

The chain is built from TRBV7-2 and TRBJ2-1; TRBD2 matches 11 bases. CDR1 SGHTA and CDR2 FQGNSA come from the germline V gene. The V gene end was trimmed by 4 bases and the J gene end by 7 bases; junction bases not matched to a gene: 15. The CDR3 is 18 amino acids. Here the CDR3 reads CASSSRDLSGRAWNEQFF. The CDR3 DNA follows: TGTGCCAGCAGCTCCCGGGACCTTAGCGGGAGGGCCTGGAATGAGCAGTTCTTC.

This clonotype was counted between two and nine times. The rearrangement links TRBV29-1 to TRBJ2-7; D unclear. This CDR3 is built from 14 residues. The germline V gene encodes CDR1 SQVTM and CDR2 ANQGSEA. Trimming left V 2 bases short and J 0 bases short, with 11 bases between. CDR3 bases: TGCAGCGTTGAAAGGGTAGGAACCTCCTACGAGCAGTACTTC. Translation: CSVERVGTSYEQYF.

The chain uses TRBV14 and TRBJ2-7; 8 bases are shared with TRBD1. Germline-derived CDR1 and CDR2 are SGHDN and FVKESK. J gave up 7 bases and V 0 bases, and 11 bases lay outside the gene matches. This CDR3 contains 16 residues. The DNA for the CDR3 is TGTGCCAGCAGCCAAGACAGGGGGCGAGTATCTGGGGAGCAGTACTTC. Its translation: CASSQDRGRVSGEQYF. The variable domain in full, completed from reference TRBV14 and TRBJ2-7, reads EAGVTQFPSHSVIEKGQTVTLRCDPISGHDNLYWYRRVMGKEIKFLLHFVKESKQDESGMPNNRFLAERTGGTYSTLKVQPAELEDSGVYFCASSQDRGRVSGEQYFGPGTRLTVT.

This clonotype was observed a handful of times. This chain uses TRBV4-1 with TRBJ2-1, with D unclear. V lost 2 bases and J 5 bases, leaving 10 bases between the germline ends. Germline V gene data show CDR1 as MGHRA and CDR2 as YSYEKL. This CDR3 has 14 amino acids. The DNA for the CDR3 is TGCGCCAGCAGCCAACCAGTTAGGAACAATGAGCAGTTCTTC. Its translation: CASSQPVRNNEQFF.

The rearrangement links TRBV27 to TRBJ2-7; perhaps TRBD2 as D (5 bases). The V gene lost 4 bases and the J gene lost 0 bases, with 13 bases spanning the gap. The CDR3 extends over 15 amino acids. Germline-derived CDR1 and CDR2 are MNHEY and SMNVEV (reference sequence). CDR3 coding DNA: TGTGCCAGCAGTTGGACGGGATACCTCTCCTACGAGCAGTACTTC. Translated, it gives CASSWTGYLSYEQYF.